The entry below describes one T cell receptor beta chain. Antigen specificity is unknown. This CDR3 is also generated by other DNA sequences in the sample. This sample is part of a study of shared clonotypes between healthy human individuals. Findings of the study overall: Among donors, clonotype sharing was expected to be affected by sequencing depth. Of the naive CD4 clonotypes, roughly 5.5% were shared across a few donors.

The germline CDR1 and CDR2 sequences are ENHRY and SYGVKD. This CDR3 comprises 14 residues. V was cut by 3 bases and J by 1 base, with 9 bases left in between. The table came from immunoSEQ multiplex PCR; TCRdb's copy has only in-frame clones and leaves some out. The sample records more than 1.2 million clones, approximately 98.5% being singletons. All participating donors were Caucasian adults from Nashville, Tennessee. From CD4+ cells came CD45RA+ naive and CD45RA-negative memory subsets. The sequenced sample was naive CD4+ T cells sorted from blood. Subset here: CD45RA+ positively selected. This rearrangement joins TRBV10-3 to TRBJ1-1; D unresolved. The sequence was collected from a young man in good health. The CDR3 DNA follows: TGTGCCATCAGTGAAACGCGTGGGAACACTGAAGCTTTCTTT. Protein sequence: CAISETRGNTEAFF.